Shown below are 9 T cell receptor beta chains from a single sample sequenced in a study of shared clonotypes between healthy human individuals. Assay: immunoSEQ multiplex PCR; the TCRdb copy retains only in-frame clones and omits some. The sample lists some 300,000 clones, over 70% seen once, with under 11% in the top ten. The sample consisted of memory CD4+ T cells sorted from blood. The subset here: CD45RA-negative fraction. All receptors come from a young man in good health.

The CDR3 DNA reads TGCGCCAGCAGCCCTGGGGGGCCGATCGGGGAGCAGTACTTC. Its translation is CASSPGGPIGEQYF. The chain is built from TRBV5-1 and TRBJ2-7, with D possibly called TRBD1 or TRBD2 (6 bases each). The CDR3 has 14 amino acids. The V end lost 4 bases, the J end lost 7 bases, and 18 bases lay between the germline ends. From germline, CDR1 is SGHRS and CDR2 YFSETQ.

This chain uses TRBV9 with TRBJ2-7; weak D call: TRBD1 (6 bases). The CDR3 extends over 13 amino acids. Trimming stripped 3 bases from V and 2 bases from J, with 9 bases between. Germline CDR1 reads SGDLS; CDR2 reads YYNGEE. The CDR3 sequence: CASSARGTYEQYF. The CDR3 nucleotides read TGTGCCAGCAGCGCCAGGGGTACCTACGAGCAGTACTTC.

The chain is built from TRBV18 and TRBJ1-2; no reliable D call. The germline gives CDR1 KGHSH, CDR2 LQKENI. The CDR3 totals 15 residues. The germline V and J ends were trimmed by 6 bases and 5 bases, with 19 bases remaining between them. The CDR3 loop is CASSEYKETPYGYTF. The CDR3 nucleotides are TGTGCCAGCTCCGAGTATAAGGAGACTCCATATGGCTACACCTTC. Full variable domain (missing parts from reference TRBV18 and TRBJ1-2): NAGVMQNPRHLVRRRGQEARLRCSPMKGHSHVYWYRQLPEEGLKFMVYLQKENIIDESGMPKERFSAEFPKEGPSILRIQQVVRGDSAAYFCASSEYKETPYGYTFGSGTRLTVV.

This clone has ten or more counts. This chain joins TRBV7-2 and TRBJ1-5; D unresolved. The CDR3 runs to 12 residues. Germline-derived CDR1 and CDR2 are SGHTA and FQGNSA. V lost 2 bases to trimming and J lost 6 bases, with 5 bases between them. DNA for the CDR3: TGTGCCAGCAGCTTATTACTTCAGCCCCAGCATTTT. This codes for CASSLLLQPQHF.

This clone was counted between two and nine times. The J gene is TRBJ2-7, the V gene TRBV9; no clear D. V lost 0 bases and J 4 bases, leaving 14 bases between the germline ends. CDR3 length: 15 residues. CDR1 and CDR2 from the germline V gene are SGDLS and YYNGEE. The CDR3 spells CASSVGLSVDYEQYF. CDR3 bases: TGTGCCAGCAGCGTAGGGCTTTCTGTTGATTACGAGCAGTACTTC.

As concerns this clone: Relative to the germline gene, one junction end is altered; a read error may explain this. J is TRBJ1-1 and V is TRBV5-6; D is undetermined. The germline V gene has CDR1 SGHDT and CDR2 YYEEEE. This CDR3 spans 12 amino acids. As DNA, the CDR3 is TGTGCCAGCAGCCGAATTAAAGGACCGGGAATCTTT. Amino acids: CASSRIKGPGIF.

Points on this clone: Within the sample, other DNA sequences also encode this same CDR3. This chain connects TRBV27 to TRBJ2-7; no reliable D call. Germline lookup yields CDR1 MNHEY and CDR2 SMNVEV (reference sequence). This CDR3 comprises 12 residues. Trimming removed 4 bases from V and 2 bases from J, with 6 bases in between. The CDR3, as DNA: TGTGCCAGCAGTTCACTGACCTACGAGCAGTACTTC. Protein product: CASSSLTYEQYF.

Only one count was recorded for this clone. The chain's CDR3 is CASSLGPGGENEQFF. CDR3 DNA: TGCGCCAGCAGCTTGGGACCGGGAGGGGAGAATGAGCAGTTCTTC. This chain links TRBV5-1 with TRBJ2-1, with 8 bases that match TRBD2. V lost 0 bases to trimming and J lost 7 bases; unmatched junction nucleotides: 6. Germline V gene sequence: CDR1 SGHRS, CDR2 YFSETQ. CDR3 size: 15 residues.

This chain joins TRBV7-3 and TRBJ2-7; a possible D gene is TRBD2 (5 bases). This CDR3 is 13 amino acids long. CDR1 is SGHTA, CDR2 FQGTGA, per germline. The germline V and J ends were trimmed by 1 base and 3 bases, with 7 bases remaining between them. Written as DNA, the CDR3 is TGTGCCAGCAGCTTAAGTGGAGGCTACGAGCAGTACTTC. Translation gives CASSLSGGYEQYF.